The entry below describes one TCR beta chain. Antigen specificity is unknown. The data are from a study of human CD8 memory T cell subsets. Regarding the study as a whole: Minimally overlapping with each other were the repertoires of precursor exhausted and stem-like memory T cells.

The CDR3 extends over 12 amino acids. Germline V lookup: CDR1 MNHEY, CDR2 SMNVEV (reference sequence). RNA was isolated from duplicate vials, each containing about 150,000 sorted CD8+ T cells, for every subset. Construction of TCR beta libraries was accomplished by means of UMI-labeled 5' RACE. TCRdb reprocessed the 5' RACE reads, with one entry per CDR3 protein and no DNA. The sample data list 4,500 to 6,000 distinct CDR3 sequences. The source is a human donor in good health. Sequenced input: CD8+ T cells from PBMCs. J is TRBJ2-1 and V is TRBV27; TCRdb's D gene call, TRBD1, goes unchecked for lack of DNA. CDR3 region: CASSLQGNEQFF.